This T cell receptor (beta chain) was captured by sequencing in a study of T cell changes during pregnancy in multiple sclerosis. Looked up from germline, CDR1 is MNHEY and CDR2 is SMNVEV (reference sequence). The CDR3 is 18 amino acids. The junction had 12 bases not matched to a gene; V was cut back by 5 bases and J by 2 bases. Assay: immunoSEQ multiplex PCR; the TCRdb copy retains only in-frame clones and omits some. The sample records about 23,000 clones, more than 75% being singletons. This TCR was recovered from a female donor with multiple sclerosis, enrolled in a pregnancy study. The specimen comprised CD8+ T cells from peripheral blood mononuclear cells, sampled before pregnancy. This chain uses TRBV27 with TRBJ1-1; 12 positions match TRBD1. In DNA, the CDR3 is TGTGCCAGCAGTCTCTCGGGACAGGGGGCGAGTGTAAACACTGAAGCTTTCTTT. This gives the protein CASSLSGQGASVNTEAFF.